This TCR beta chain was sequenced in a study of PD-L1 blockade in urothelial cancer (dated by TCRdb to 2016 to 2017). Regarding the complete study: Therapy was started at some point between 2013 and 2015 for all patients, and atezolizumab 1,200 mg was administered intravenously every 3 weeks. In the same patients, whole exome sequencing and RNA sequencing of pretreatment tumors were performed in addition to TCR sequencing. Durable clinical benefit was defined as a progression-free survival longer than 6 months, and TCR features were additionally tested against progression-free survival and overall survival. Blood samples were analyzed at 3 weeks after treatment start (second dose) and at 6 weeks after treatment start. Patients had an ECOG performance status of 0 or 1 and had received between 0 and 3 prior chemotherapy regimens. TCR sequencing covered pretreatment tumor samples and matched, serially collected peripheral blood taken before and after atezolizumab treatment. About 90% of the roughly 29 patients were males with bladder-origin urothelial cancer, and 18 of 29 reported a prior smoking history. Pretreatment blood TCR-seq was available for twenty-nine patients, at least one posttreatment blood collection was obtained for approximately 25 patients, and tumor TCR-seq was available for approximately 25 patients. The study, an exploratory multi-omic analysis, examined somatic, immune and clinical correlates of response to PD-L1 blockade with atezolizumab in urothelial cancer. Blood samples gave a median of about 130,000 T cells and 83,000 or so unique TCRs, with a median clonality of roughly 0.081. Durable clinical benefit was achieved by nine patients but not by the remaining 20.

The cohort included about 29 patients with locally advanced or metastatic urothelial carcinoma who were treated at Memorial Sloan Kettering on a trial protocol. Peripheral blood mononuclear cells were collected from each patient pretreatment and during treatment, giving between 1 and 8 total time points per patient. The Qiagen DNeasy Blood extraction kit was used to purify genomic DNA from total PBMCs and tumor samples. Collected pretreatment and during treatment, PBMCs were isolated and stored as previously described. The paper as a whole reports these results and caveats: Improved progression-free and overall survival was associated with having pretreatment peripheral blood TCR clonality below the median. Greater expansion of tumor-associated TCR clones in peripheral blood 3 weeks after the start of treatment was observed in patients with durable benefit (n of about 21, p = 0.022). Because of the small sample size (n ≈ 27) and the many exploratory analyses performed, the results are intended to be regarded as hypothesis-generating.

Synthetic TCR analog templates were spiked into each PCR to estimate absolute template abundance from read counts. The immunoSEQ assay used bias-controlled V and J gene primers to amplify TCRbeta CDR3 regions from genomic DNA. Sequencing of rearranged TCRbeta segments was performed at approximately 20X coverage. The authors processed their data as follows. Clustering was used to correct sequencing errors, and CDR3s were annotated against IMGT so that V, D and J genes could be assigned. Downstream analyses used only productive TCRbeta rearrangements, leaving out any out-of-frame or stop-codon sequences. Clonality was calculated as one minus the Shannon entropy normalized by the log of the number of unique productive sequences. Clones differing between time points or between blood and tumor were identified using Fisher's exact test with Benjamini-Hochberg correction, with an adjusted p below 0.01 applied as the threshold. Here the immuneACCESS table is served through TCRdb, limited to in-frame sequences with V and J called. Missing clones are a known gap in these copies; in checked studies unresolved V genes cover under half, and the rest lacks a known reason. From that table come the V and J calls and clone size; the DNA was used to work out D and trimming. The sample table shows under 120,000 clones, and about 85% are seen once. 2% to 3% of the sample goes to the ten largest clones.

On this clone itself: This receptor's antigen is unknown. Base qualities are missing; no much larger clone stands one base away.

V is cut back by 0 bases and J by 4 bases, with 5 bases in the junction unmatched. The CDR3 numbers 15 residues from cysteine through phenylalanine. Of all the DNA, just the CDR3 is kept, 45 bases in frame from base 1. The CDR1 and CDR2 encoded by the germline V gene are SGDLS and YYNGEE. The rearranged segments are TRBV9 and TRBJ2-7, with 9 middle bases fitting TRBD2. This TCR was sampled from a middle-aged man with urothelial cancer. The specimen was PBMCs, collected around atezolizumab (anti-PD-L1) treatment. The DNA sequence follows: TGTGCCAGCAGCGTAGCTGCTAGCGGGACGTACGAGCAGTACTTC. This gives the protein CASSVAASGTYEQYF.